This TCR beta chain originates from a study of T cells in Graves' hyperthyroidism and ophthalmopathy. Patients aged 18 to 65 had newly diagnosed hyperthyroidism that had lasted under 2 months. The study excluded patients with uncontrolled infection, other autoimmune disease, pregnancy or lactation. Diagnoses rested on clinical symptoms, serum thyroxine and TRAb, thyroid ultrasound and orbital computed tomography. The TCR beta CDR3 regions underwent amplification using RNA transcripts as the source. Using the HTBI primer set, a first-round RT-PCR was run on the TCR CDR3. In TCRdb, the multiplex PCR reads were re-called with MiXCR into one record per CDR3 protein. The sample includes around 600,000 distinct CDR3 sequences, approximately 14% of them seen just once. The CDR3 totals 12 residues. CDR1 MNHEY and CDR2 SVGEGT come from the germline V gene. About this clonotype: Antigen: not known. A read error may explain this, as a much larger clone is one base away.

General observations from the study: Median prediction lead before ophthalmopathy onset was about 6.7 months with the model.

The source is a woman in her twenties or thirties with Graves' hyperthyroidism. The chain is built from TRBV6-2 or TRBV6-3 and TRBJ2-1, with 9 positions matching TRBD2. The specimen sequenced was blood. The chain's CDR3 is CASLAGYNGQFF. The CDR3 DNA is TGTGCCAGCCTAGCGGGATACAATGGGCAGTTCTTC.